This T cell receptor beta chain was identified during a study of monozygotic twins with inflammatory bowel disease. Notes on this clonotype: Antigen specificity is unknown.

Eight separate reactions for every sample produced the cDNA. TCRdb reprocessed the 5' RACE reads; each CDR3 protein has one entry and no DNA is given. The specimen's table records nearly 450,000 distinct CDR3 sequences. Blood was drawn at about 2.4 ml per donor. Whole blood without T cell sorting served as the source of isolated total RNA. General observations from the study: Healthy co-twins had higher TCRbeta inverse Simpson diversity than their IBD twins.

Material: blood. The origin of this receptor is a human donor with ulcerative colitis or Crohn's disease, or a healthy co-twin of an affected twin (not recorded which).

The CDR3 reads CASSPFPGAQTIQYF. The V call is TRBV5-1, the J call TRBJ2-4; the TCRdb D gene call, TRBD1, has no DNA to confirm it. The germline V gene has CDR1 SGHRS and CDR2 YFSETQ. This CDR3 has 15 amino acids.